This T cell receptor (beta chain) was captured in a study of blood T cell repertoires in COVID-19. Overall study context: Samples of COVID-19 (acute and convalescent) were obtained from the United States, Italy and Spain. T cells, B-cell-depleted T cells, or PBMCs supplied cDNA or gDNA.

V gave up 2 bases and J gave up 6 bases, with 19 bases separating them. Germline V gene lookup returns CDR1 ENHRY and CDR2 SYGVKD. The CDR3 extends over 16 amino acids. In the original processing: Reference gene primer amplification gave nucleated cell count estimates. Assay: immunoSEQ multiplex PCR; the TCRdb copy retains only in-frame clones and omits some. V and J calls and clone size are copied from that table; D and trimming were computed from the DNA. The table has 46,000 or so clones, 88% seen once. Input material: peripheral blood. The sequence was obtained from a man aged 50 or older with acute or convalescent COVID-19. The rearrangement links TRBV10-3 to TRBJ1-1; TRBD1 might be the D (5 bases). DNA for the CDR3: TGTGCCATCAGTGAGACTCGAGGCGGGGACGGGGCTGAAGCTTTCTTT. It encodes CAISETRGGDGAEAFF.